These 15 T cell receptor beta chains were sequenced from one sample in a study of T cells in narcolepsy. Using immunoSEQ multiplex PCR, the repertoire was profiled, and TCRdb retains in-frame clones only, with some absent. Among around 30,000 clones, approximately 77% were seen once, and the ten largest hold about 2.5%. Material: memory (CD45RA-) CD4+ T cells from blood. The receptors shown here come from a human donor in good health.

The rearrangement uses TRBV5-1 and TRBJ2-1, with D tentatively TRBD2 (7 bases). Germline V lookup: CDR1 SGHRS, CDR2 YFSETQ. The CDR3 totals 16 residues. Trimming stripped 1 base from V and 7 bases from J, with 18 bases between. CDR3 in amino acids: CASSLTGRVEVNEQFF. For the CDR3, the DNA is TGCGCCAGCAGCTTGACAGGGAGGGTCGAAGTAAATGAGCAGTTCTTC.

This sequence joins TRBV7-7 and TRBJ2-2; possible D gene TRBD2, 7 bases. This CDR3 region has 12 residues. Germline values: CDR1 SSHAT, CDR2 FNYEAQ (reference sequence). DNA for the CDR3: TGTGCTACTAGGGGGGGAACCGGGGAGCTGTTTTTT. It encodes CATRGGTGELFF.

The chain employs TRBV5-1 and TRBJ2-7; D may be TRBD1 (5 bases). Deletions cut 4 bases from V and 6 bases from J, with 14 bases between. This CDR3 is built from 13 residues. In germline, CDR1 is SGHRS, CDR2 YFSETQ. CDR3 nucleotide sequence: TGCGCCAGCAGCACCTCAAGGGGTAGCGAGCAGTACTTC. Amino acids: CASSTSRGSEQYF.

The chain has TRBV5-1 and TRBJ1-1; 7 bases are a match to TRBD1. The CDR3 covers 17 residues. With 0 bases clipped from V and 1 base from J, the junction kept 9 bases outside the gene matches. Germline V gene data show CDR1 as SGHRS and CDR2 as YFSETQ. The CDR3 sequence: CASSLAGTESRNTEAFF. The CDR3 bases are TGCGCCAGCAGCTTGGCCGGGACAGAATCGCGGAACACTGAAGCTTTCTTT.

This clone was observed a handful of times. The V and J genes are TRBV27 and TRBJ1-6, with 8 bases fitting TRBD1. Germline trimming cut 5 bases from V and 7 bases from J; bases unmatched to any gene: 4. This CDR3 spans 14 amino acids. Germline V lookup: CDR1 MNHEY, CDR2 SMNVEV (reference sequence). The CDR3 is CASSPRTGNSPLHF. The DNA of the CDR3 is TGTGCCAGCAGTCCCCGGACAGGGAATTCACCCCTCCACTTT.

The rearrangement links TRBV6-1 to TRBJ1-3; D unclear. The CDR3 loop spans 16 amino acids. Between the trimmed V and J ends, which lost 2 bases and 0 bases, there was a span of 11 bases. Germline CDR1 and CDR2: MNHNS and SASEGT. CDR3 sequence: CASSETVGSSGNTIYF. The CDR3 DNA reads TGTGCCAGCAGTGAAACGGTTGGGTCCTCTGGAAACACCATATATTTT.

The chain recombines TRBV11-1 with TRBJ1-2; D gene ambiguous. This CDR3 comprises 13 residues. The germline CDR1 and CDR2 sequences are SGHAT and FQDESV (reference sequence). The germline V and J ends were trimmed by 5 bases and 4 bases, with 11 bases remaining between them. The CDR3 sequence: CASSLSEGYGYTF. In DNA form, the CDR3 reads TGTGCCAGCAGCCTCTCGGAGGGCTATGGCTACACCTTC.

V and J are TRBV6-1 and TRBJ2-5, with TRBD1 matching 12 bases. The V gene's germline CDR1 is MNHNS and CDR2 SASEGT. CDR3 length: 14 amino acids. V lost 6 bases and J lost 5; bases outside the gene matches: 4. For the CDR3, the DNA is TGTGCCAGCAGCACCGGGACAGGGGGCGAGACCCAGTACTTC. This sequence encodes CASSTGTGGETQYF.

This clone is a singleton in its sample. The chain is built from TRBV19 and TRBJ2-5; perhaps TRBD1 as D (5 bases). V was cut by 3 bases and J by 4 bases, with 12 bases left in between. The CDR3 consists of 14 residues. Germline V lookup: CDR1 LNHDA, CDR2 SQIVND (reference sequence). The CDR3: CASSIIAGLETQYF. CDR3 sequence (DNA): TGTGCCAGTAGTATTATAGCAGGGTTAGAGACCCAGTACTTC.

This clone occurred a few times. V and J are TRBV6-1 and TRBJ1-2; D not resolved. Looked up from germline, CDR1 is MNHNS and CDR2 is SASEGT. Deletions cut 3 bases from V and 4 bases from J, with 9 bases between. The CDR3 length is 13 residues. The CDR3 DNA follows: TGTGCCAGCAGTGAGTCACAATCCTATGGCTACACCTTC. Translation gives CASSESQSYGYTF.

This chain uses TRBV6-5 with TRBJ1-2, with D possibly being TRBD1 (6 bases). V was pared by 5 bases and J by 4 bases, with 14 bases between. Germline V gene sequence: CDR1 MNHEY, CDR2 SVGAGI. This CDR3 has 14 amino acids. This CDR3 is CASSHTGLTYGYTF. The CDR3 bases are TGTGCCAGCAGTCATACAGGGTTGACCTATGGCTACACCTTC.

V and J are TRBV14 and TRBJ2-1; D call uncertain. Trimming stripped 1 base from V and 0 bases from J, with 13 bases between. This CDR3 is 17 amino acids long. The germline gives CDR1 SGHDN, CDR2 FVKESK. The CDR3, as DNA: TGTGCCAGCAGCCAAGTGTCTGGGTCAAGCTCCTACAATGAGCAGTTCTTC. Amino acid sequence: CASSQVSGSSSYNEQFF.

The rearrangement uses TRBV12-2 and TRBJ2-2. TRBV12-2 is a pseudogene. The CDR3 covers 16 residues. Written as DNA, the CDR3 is TGTGCAAGTCGGGGTAAGGCCAAGGCGAACACCGGGGAGCTGTTTTTT. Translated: CASRGKAKANTGELFF.

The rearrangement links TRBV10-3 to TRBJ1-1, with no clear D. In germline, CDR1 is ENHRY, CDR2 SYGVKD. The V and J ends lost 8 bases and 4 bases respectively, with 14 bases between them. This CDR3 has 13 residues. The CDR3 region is CAIGSVGVTEAFF. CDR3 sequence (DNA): TGTGCCATCGGGTCGGTTGGGGTCACTGAAGCTTTCTTT.

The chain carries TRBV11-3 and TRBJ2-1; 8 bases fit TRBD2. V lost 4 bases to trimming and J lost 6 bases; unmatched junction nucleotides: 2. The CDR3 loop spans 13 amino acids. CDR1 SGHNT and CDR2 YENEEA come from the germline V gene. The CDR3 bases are TGTGCCAGCAGCTCGGGGGGGCTCAATGAGCAGTTCTTC. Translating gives CASSSGGLNEQFF.